This T cell receptor beta chain originates from a study of OX40 agonist ivuxolimab in advanced cancers. Sequencing used immunoSEQ multiplex PCR; TCRdb keeps in-frame clones, though not all of them. The sample includes tens of thousands of clones, approximately 90% of them seen just once. CDR1 is MDHEN, CDR2 SYDVKM, per germline. The CDR3 totals 15 residues. The germline V and J ends were trimmed by 6 bases and 4 bases, with 16 bases remaining between them. Collection of blood occurred at baseline, at cycle 4 day 1, and at cycle 7 day 1. This receptor was identified in an adult with an advanced solid tumor such as melanoma, head and neck, liver or kidney cancer. Sequences were derived from CD4+ or CD8+ T cells sorted from blood, sampled in a trial of the OX40 agonist ivuxolimab. The gene calls are TRBV28 and TRBJ1-5; a possible D gene is TRBD1 (5 bases). Here the CDR3 DNA reads TGTGCCAGCAGCCTGGCGGGGGGATGGAATCAGCCCCAGCATTTT. Its translation: CASSLAGGWNQPQHF.